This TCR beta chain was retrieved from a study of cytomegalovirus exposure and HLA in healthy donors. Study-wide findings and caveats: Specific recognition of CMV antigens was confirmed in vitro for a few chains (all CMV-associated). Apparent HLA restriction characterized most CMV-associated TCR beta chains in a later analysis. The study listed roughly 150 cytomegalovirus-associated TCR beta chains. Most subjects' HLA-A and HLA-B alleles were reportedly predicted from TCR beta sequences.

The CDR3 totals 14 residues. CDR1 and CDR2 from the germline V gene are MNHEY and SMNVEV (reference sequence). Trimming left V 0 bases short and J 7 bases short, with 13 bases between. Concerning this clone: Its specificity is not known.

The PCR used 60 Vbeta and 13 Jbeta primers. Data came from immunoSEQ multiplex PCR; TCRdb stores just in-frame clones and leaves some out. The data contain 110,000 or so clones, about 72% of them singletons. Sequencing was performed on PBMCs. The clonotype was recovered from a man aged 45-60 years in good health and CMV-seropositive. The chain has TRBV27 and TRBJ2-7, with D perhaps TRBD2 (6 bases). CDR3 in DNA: TGTGCCAGCAGTTTATCTGTGGAGGGGAGTGAGCAGTACTTC. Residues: CASSLSVEGSEQYF.